This T cell receptor beta chain is from a study of T cell responses to AZD1222 COVID-19 vaccine. Whole-study results and caveats: Most donors were white British and more were female, and clonal diversity was possibly underestimated. Sampled repertoires all dated from after the peak T cell response. The number of AZD1222 recipients seropositive at baseline was only 6 or 7. Variant regions that are unmutated are reportedly the target of nearly half of spike-specific TCRs.

Assay: immunoSEQ multiplex PCR; the TCRdb copy retains only in-frame clones and omits some. The sample holds 150,000 to 200,000 clones, roughly 93% seen once. Looked up from germline, CDR1 is SGHKS and CDR2 is YYEKEE (reference sequence). After removal of 1 base from V and 8 bases from J, the junction contained 7 bases not matched to a gene. CDR3 size: 14 residues. This clone was picked up one time. Its antigen remains unidentified. V usage is TRBV5-5 and J usage is TRBJ1-2, with 8 bases fitting TRBD1. The specimen was peripheral blood, collected on day 0 of AZD1222 vaccination. The sequence derives from an adult in good health. CDR3 sequence: CASSLFQGARGYTF. DNA for the CDR3: TGTGCCAGCAGCTTGTTCCAGGGGGCACGAGGCTACACCTTC.